Given below is one TCR beta chain in context. Its antigen is still unknown. The record has no base qualities; no much larger clone is one base away. The library was made by RT-PCR. Data came from a NextSeq 550. In-frame beta chains were kept once TCRdb had trimmed the public reads at Q25 with fastp and called clones with MiXCR. Every distinct CDR3 protein forms one entry, paired with its most common genes and DNA. Recorded for this sample are some 90,000 distinct CDR3 sequences; roughly 48% of them occurred a single time. Together, the top ten hold 60% to 75% of the sample. This sample was included in a study of patients and donors after allogeneic stem cell transplantation (dated by TCRdb to 2018 to 2020). For CDR1 and CDR2, the germline V gene (reference sequence) lists LNHNV and YYDKDF. The junction carries 8 bases between V and J, which are trimmed by 0 bases and 3 bases respectively. From the cysteine through the phenylalanine, the CDR3 covers 14 amino acids. Only the CDR3 DNA is retained, 42 bases long and in frame from the first base.

Sequenced: blood, either unsorted or a sorted T cell fraction (not recorded which). This receptor chain uses TRBV15 and TRBJ1-2; TRBD1 could be the D gene, as 5 bases match. The receptor was derived from a human donor who was either an allogeneic HSCT recipient or a stem cell or donor lymphocyte infusion donor (not recorded which). It is not recorded whose cells these are; they may come from a transplant donor. The CDR3 protein is CATSRDMGDYGYTF. The sequenced DNA: TGTGCCACCAGCAGAGATATGGGGGACTATGGCTACACCTTC.